This T cell receptor beta chain derives from a study of response to subunit inactivated influenza vaccine. As for this clonotype: Its antigen is currently unknown.

TCRdb analysed the RT-PCR reads with MiXCR anew, one entry per CDR3 protein. The table records 650,000 to 800,000 distinct CDR3 sequences, less than 20% of them present only once. This CDR3 is built from 13 residues. V was clipped by 6 bases and J by 7 bases, with 16 bases between them. Per the germline V gene, CDR1 is SQVTM and CDR2 is ANQGSEA. Findings of the study overall: Each seasonal influenza vaccination recruits few new T cells, the authors suggested.

The chain links TRBV29-1 to TRBJ2-4; either TRBD1 or TRBD2 may fit D (5 bases each). The sequenced sample was PBMCs from blood, obtained about 5 days after vaccination. This receptor was taken from a man aged 50 or older who received an inactivated influenza vaccine. This CDR3 reads CSVNPTGTNIQYF. The CDR3 coding sequence is TGCAGCGTAAACCCCACCGGGACGAACATTCAGTACTTC.